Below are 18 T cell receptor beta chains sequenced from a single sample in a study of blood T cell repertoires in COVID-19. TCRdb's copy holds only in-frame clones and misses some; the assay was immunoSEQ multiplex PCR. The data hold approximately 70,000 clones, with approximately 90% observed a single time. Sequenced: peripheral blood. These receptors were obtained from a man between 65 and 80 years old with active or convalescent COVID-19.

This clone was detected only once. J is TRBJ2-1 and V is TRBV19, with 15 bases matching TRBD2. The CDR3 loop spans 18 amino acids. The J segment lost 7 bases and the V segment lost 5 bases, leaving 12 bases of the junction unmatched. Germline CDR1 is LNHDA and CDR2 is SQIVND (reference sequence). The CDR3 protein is CASSAPPGLAGGLNEQFF. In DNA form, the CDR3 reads TGTGCCAGTAGTGCCCCCCCGGGACTAGCGGGAGGTTTGAATGAGCAGTTCTTC.

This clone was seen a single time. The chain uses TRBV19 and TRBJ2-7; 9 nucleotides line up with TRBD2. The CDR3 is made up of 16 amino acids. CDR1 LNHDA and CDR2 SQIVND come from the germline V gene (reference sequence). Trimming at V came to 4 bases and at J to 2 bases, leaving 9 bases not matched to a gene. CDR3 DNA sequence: TGTGCCAGTAGTAGAAAACTAGCGGGCCTTACCTACGAGCAGTACTTC. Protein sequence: CASSRKLAGLTYEQYF.

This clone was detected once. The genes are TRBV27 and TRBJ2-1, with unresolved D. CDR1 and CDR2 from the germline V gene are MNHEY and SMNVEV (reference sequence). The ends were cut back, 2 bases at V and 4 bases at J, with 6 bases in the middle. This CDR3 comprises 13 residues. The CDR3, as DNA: TGTGCCAGCAGTTTAATCAGTTACAATGAGCAGTTCTTC. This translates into CASSLISYNEQFF.

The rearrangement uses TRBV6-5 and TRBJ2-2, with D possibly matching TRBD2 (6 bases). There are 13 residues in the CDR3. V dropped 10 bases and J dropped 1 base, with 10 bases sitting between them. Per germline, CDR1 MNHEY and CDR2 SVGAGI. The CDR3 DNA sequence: TGTGCCACCCAAGCGGGGAACACCGGGGAGCTGTTTTTT. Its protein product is CATQAGNTGELFF.

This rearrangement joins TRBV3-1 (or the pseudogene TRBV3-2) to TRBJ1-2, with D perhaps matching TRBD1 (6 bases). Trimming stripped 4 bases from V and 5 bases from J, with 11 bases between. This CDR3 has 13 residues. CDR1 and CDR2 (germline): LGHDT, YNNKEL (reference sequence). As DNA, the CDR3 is TGTGCCAGCAGCCCCCTCCAGGGGTATGGCTACACCTTC. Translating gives CASSPLQGYGYTF.

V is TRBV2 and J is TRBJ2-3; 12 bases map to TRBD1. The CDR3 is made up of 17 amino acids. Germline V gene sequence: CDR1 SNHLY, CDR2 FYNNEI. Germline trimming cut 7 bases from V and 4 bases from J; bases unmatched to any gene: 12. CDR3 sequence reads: CASIKGTGGGGADTQYF. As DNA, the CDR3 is TGTGCCAGCATCAAGGGGACAGGGGGCGGAGGGGCAGATACGCAGTATTTT.

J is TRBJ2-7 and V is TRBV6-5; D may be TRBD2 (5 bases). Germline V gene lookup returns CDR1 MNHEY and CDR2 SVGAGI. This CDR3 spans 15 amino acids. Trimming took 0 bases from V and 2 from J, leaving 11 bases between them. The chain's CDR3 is CASSYSKAGAYEQYF. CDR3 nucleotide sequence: TGTGCCAGCAGTTACTCGAAAGCCGGGGCCTACGAGCAGTACTTC.

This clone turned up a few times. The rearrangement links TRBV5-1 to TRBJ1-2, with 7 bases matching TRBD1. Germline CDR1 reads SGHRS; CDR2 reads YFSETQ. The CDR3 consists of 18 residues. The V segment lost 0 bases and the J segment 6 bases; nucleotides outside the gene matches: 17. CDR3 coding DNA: TGCGCCAGCAGCTTGGTCCGACTCGGGACAGTCAATTTGGATGGCTACACCTTC. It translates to CASSLVRLGTVNLDGYTF.

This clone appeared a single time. CDR3 sequence: CASSYRGEGQETQYF. The CDR3 DNA reads TGTGCCAGCAGTTACCGGGGGGAAGGCCAAGAGACCCAGTACTTC. V is TRBV6-5 and J is TRBJ2-5; 7 nucleotides align to TRBD2. The CDR3 is 15 residues long. Germline values: CDR1 MNHEY, CDR2 SVGAGI. V trimming: 2 bases; J trimming: 1 base; junction bases outside the gene matches: 4.

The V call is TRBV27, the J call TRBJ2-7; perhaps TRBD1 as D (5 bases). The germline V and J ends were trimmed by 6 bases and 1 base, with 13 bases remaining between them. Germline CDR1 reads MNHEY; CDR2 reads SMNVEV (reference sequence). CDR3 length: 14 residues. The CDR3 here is CASSSNRQSYEQYF. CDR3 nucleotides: TGTGCCAGCAGCAGTAACCGACAGTCCTACGAGCAGTACTTC.

The chain's CDR3 is CATSGQLKSSSYNSPLHF. The CDR3 DNA is TGTGCCACCTCCGGACAGCTAAAATCGAGCTCCTATAATTCACCCCTCCACTTT. The J gene is TRBJ1-6, the V gene TRBV19, with a tentative D call TRBD1 (6 bases). This CDR3 contains 18 residues. Trimming left V 10 bases short and J 0 bases short, with 22 bases between. The germline V gene encodes CDR1 LNHDA and CDR2 SQIVND (reference sequence). The complete variable domain, with remaining parts taken from reference TRBV19 and TRBJ1-6, reads DGGITQSPKYLFRKEGQNVTLSCEQNLNHDAMYWYRQDPGQGLRLIYYSQIVNDFQKGDIAEGYSVSREKKESFPLTVTSAQKNPTAFYLCATSGQLKSSSYNSPLHFGNGTRLTVT.

The CDR3 bases are TGTGCCAGTAGTGCCGCAGCGGGAGGACTAGGGCCCACAGATACGCAGTATTTT. This encodes CASSAAAGGLGPTDTQYF. The rearrangement joins TRBV19 to TRBJ2-3; 9 bases fit TRBD2. CDR1 LNHDA and CDR2 SQIVND come from the germline V gene (reference sequence). The CDR3 contains 18 residues. The V gene end was trimmed by 5 bases and the J gene end by 2 bases; junction bases not matched to a gene: 14.

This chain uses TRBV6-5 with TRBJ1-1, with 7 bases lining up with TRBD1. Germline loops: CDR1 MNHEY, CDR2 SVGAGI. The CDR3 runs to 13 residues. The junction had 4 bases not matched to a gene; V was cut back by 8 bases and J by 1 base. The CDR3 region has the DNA TGTGCCAGCGGGGACAGAGGGAACACTGAAGCTTTCTTT. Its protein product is CASGDRGNTEAFF.

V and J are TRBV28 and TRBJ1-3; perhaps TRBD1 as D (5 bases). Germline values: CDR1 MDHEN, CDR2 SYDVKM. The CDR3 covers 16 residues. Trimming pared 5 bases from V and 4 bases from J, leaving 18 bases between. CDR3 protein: CASSGAEGWEGNTIYF. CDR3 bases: TGTGCCAGCAGTGGGGCGGAGGGGTGGGAAGGAAACACCATATATTTT.

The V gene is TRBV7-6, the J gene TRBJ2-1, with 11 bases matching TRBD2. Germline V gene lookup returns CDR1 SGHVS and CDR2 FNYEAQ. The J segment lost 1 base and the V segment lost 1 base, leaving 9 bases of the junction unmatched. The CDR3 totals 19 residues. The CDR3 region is CASSLVGSGRARSYNEQFF. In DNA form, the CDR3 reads TGTGCCAGCAGCTTAGTGGGTAGCGGGAGGGCCCGTTCCTACAATGAGCAGTTCTTC.

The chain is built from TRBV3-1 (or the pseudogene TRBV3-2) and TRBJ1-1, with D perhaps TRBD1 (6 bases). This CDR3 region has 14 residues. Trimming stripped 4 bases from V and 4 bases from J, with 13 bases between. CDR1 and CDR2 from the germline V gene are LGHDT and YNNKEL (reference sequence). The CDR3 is CASSRNTGSTEAFF. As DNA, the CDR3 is TGTGCCAGCAGCCGCAATACAGGGTCCACTGAAGCTTTCTTT.

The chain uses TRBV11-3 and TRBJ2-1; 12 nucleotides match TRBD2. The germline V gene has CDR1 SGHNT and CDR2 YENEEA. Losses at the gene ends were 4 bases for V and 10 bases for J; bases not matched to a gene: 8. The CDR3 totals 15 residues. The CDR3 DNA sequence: TGTGCCAGCAGCTCTGGACTAGCGGGAATGGAGGAGCAGTTCTTC. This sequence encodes CASSSGLAGMEEQFF.

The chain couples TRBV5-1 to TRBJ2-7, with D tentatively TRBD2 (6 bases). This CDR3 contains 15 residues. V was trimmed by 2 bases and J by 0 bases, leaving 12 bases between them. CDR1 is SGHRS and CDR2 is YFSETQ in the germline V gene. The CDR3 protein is CASSLGGMSSYEQYF. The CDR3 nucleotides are TGCGCCAGCAGCTTAGGAGGGATGAGCTCCTACGAGCAGTACTTC.